Reported below is one T cell receptor beta chain. The data were taken from a study of blood T cell repertoires in COVID-19. Repertoires were generated with immunoSEQ multiplex PCR, while TCRdb's copy carries only in-frame clones and drops some. The profile shows tens of thousands of clones, roughly 80% of them singletons. Trimming took 4 bases from V and 8 from J, leaving 17 bases between them. Germline lookup yields CDR1 ENHRY and CDR2 SYGVKD. This CDR3 region has 15 residues. This TCR was recovered from a man in his sixties or seventies with acute or convalescent COVID-19. The sequencing sample was made of peripheral blood. The chain is built from TRBV10-3 and TRBJ1-4; D might be TRBD1 (5 bases). Written as DNA, the CDR3 is TGTGCCATCAGTGCCGATCCTGGGGCCGGGGAAAAACTGTTTTTT. This encodes CAISADPGAGEKLFF.